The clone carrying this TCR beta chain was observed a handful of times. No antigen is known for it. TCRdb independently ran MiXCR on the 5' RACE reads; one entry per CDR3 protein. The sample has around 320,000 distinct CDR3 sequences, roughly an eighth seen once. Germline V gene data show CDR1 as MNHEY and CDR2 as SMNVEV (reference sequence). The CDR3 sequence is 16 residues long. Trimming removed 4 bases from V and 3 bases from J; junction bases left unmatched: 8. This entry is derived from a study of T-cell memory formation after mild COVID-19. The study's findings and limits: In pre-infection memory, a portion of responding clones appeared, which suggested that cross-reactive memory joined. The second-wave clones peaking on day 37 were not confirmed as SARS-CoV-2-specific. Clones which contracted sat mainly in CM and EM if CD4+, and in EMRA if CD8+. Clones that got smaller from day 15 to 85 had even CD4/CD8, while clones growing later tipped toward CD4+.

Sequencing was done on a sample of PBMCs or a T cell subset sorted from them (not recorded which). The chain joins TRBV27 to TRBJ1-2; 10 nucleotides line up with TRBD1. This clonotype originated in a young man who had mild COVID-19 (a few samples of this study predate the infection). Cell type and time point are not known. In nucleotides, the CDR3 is TGTGCCAGCAGTTCCTACTTTGGGACAGGGGACTATGGCTACACCTTC. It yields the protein CASSSYFGTGDYGYTF.